These 18 T cell receptor beta chains were sequenced from one sample in a study of blood T cell repertoires in COVID-19. Profiling relied on immunoSEQ multiplex PCR, and the TCRdb table lists in-frame clones only, not all of them. The table records fewer than 250,000 clones, roughly 80% of them present only once. The sequencing sample was made of PBMCs or T cells enriched from blood (not recorded which). Receptors were obtained from a woman younger than 45 who had recovered from COVID-19.

CDR3 amino acids: CASSPSQDRGQKLFF. Here the CDR3 DNA reads TGTGCCAGCTCACCATCCCAGGACAGGGGGCAAAAACTGTTTTTT. The chain has TRBV18 and TRBJ1-4; 11 nucleotides line up with TRBD1. V trimming: 2 bases; J trimming: 9 bases; junction bases outside the gene matches: 5. Looked up from germline, CDR1 is KGHSH and CDR2 is LQKENI. CDR3 length equals 15 residues.

This clone was observed a few times. The genes are TRBV7-8 and TRBJ2-1, with 7 nucleotides matching TRBD2. The V gene end was trimmed by 6 bases and the J gene end by 4 bases; junction bases not matched to a gene: 12. The germline gives CDR1 SGHVS, CDR2 FQNEAQ. This CDR3 is built from 16 residues. CDR3: CASSRVERGGYNEQFF. For the CDR3, the DNA is TGTGCCAGCAGTAGGGTAGAGCGGGGAGGATACAATGAGCAGTTCTTC.

The V call is TRBV19, the J call TRBJ2-1; 7 nucleotides align to TRBD2. Germline CDR1 LNHDA, CDR2 SQIVND (reference sequence). The CDR3 spans 19 residues. Losses at the gene ends were 3 bases for V and 0 bases for J; bases not matched to a gene: 14. The CDR3 reads CASSILGRAGVSSYNEQFF. DNA of the CDR3: TGTGCCAGTAGTATCCTCGGTCGGGCGGGAGTGTCCTCCTACAATGAGCAGTTCTTC.

This clone was seen more than once but under ten times. This chain joins TRBV6-6 and TRBJ1-2, with 8 bases lining up with TRBD1. Unmatched junction bases numbered 6, after V lost 7 bases and J lost 2 bases. Germline V gene sequence: CDR1 MNHNY, CDR2 SVGAGI (reference sequence). The CDR3 loop spans 14 amino acids. The CDR3 spells CASNNRGGNYGYTF. The CDR3 DNA reads TGTGCCAGCAATAACAGGGGGGGGAACTATGGCTACACCTTC.

The V gene is TRBV6-5, the J gene TRBJ1-5; a weak D match, TRBD1 (6 bases). The CDR3 is made up of 13 amino acids. In germline, CDR1 is MNHEY, CDR2 SVGAGI. The germline V and J ends were trimmed by 4 bases and 4 bases, with 8 bases remaining between them. CDR3 loop: CASSSTGNQPQHF. The CDR3, as DNA: TGTGCCAGCAGTTCTACAGGGAATCAGCCCCAGCATTTT.

V is TRBV4-1 and J is TRBJ2-1; possible D gene TRBD2, 7 bases. V was cut by 3 bases and J by 6 bases, with 15 bases left in between. Germline values: CDR1 MGHRA, CDR2 YSYEKL. The CDR3 is 15 amino acids. The CDR3 nucleotides read TGCGCCAGCAGCCAGGGGGGAGGGGGAGTCAATGAGCAGTTCTTC. Its translation is CASSQGGGGVNEQFF.

This clone was detected a few times. This rearrangement joins TRBV18 to TRBJ1-1, with 10 bases identical to TRBD1. The ends lost 0 bases at V and 5 bases at J; junction bases unmatched: 6. This CDR3 comprises 16 residues. Germline CDR1 and CDR2: KGHSH and LQKENI. The DNA of the CDR3 is TGTGCCAGCTCACCACCGAGGACAGGGGGAGGGACTGAAGCTTTCTTT. It is translated as CASSPPRTGGGTEAFF.

In this sample, this clone turned up a few times. V is TRBV6-2 or TRBV6-3 and J is TRBJ1-1; 9 positions match TRBD1. V was clipped by 6 bases and J by 6 bases; unmatched bases: 11. CDR3 size: 15 residues. Per germline, CDR1 MNHEY and CDR2 SVGEGT. CDR3 DNA: TGTGCCAGCAGCAAAGCCCGGACAGGGGCGGCTGAAGCTTTCTTT. The encoded protein is CASSKARTGAAEAFF.

V gene TRBV27 combines with J gene TRBJ1-4, with D possibly being TRBD1 (5 bases). Germline assignment: CDR1 MNHEY and CDR2 SMNVEV (reference sequence). The V gene lost 8 bases and the J gene lost 4 bases, with 14 bases spanning the gap. The CDR3 has 14 residues. This CDR3 is CASGGVFGNEKLFF. Here the CDR3 DNA reads TGTGCCAGCGGGGGGGTTTTTGGTAATGAAAAACTGTTTTTT.

The gene calls are TRBV2 and TRBJ1-2; D is perhaps TRBD1 (6 bases). Germline V gives CDR1 SNHLY, CDR2 FYNNEI. The CDR3 covers 13 residues. The ends were cut back, 5 bases at V and 8 bases at J, with 15 bases in the middle. The CDR3 bases are TGTGCCAGCAGTTTAGGACAGCTATTGGGCTACACCTTC. Its protein product is CASSLGQLLGYTF.

The chain joins TRBV4-2 to TRBJ1-5; no firm D call. CDR3 length equals 14 residues. V was cut by 3 bases and J by 5 bases, with 11 bases left in between. Germline values: CDR1 LGHNA, CDR2 YNFKEQ. The CDR3 sequence is CASSHDTGDQPQHF. The CDR3 DNA reads TGTGCCAGCAGCCATGATACCGGTGATCAGCCCCAGCATTTT.

The chain combines TRBV27 with TRBJ1-5, with TRBD1 identical over 8 bases. The germline CDR1 and CDR2 sequences are MNHEY and SMNVEV (reference sequence). V lost 5 bases, J lost 2 bases, and 8 bases stayed unmatched. The CDR3 runs to 16 residues. CDR3 region: CASSPEPGGGNQPQHF. The CDR3 coding sequence is TGTGCCAGCAGTCCAGAGCCAGGGGGCGGCAATCAGCCCCAGCATTTT.

This chain links TRBV11-3 with TRBJ2-1; a possible D gene is TRBD2 (6 bases). From germline, CDR1 is SGHNT and CDR2 YENEEA. The CDR3 runs 13 residues. The germline V and J ends were trimmed by 1 base and 6 bases, with 7 bases remaining between them. Here the CDR3 reads CASSLGTINEQFF. The DNA of the CDR3 is TGTGCCAGCAGCTTAGGGACTATCAATGAGCAGTTCTTC.

This CDR3 is CASSETKDRNNEKLFF. The DNA of the CDR3 is TGTGCCAGCAGTGAAACCAAGGACAGGAATAATGAAAAACTGTTTTTT. The rearrangement links TRBV2 to TRBJ1-4, with 7 bases identical to TRBD1. The CDR3 is 16 amino acids. CDR1 is SNHLY, CDR2 FYNNEI, per germline. The ends lost 2 bases at V and 4 bases at J; junction bases unmatched: 7.

The chain joins TRBV5-4 to TRBJ1-2, with 7 bases matching TRBD1. V lost 4 bases, J lost 3 bases, and 15 bases stayed unmatched. The germline V gene has CDR1 SGHNT and CDR2 YYREEE (reference sequence). The CDR3 runs to 17 residues. The CDR3 reads CASSLPRQGLGYYGYTF. The CDR3 DNA follows: TGTGCCAGCAGCCTACCTAGACAGGGACTAGGGTACTATGGCTACACCTTC.

The rearrangement links TRBV2 to TRBJ1-5; a weak D match, TRBD1 (5 bases). The CDR3 has 14 amino acids. V dropped 8 bases and J dropped 2 bases, with 13 bases sitting between them. From germline, CDR1 is SNHLY and CDR2 FYNNEI. The DNA of the CDR3 is TGTGCCAGCGGGGCCAGTGGTGGCAATCAGCCCCAGCATTTT. This gives the protein CASGASGGNQPQHF.

This clone was seen more than once but under ten times. This chain uses TRBV29-1 with TRBJ2-2; no reliable D call. The CDR3 covers 14 residues. V shed 4 bases and J shed 2 bases, with 11 bases lying between them. Germline-derived CDR1 and CDR2 are SQVTM and ANQGSEA. The CDR3 is CSVGTVFNTGELFF. Here the CDR3 DNA reads TGCAGCGTTGGTACAGTCTTTAACACCGGGGAGCTGTTTTTT.

The chain links TRBV5-8 to TRBJ1-1; TRBD1 aligns across 7 bases. Looked up from germline, CDR1 is SGHTS and CDR2 is YDEGEE. The trim removed 4 bases at V and 6 bases at J, leaving 6 bases unmatched. The CDR3 runs to 13 residues. As DNA, the CDR3 is TGTGCCAGCAGCGGGGACACAGGGGCTGAAGCTTTCTTT. Protein product: CASSGDTGAEAFF.